Each of the 23 T cell receptor beta chains below was sequenced from the same sample in a study of technical replicates of blood from a few donors. Some clones are missing from TCRdb's copy, which holds only in-frame ones; the method was immunoSEQ multiplex PCR. The sample shows 45,000 to 55,000 clones, approximately 94% of them seen only once. The sequencing input was T cells isolated from PBMCs. These receptors all stem from a human donor in good health.

V is TRBV5-4 and J is TRBJ2-5; 8 bases fit TRBD2. Germline CDR1 reads SGHNT; CDR2 reads YYREEE (reference sequence). V lost 10 bases to trimming and J lost 5 bases; unmatched junction nucleotides: 25. This CDR3 is 18 amino acids long. The CDR3 region has the DNA TGTGCCGATCAGGCGGAACAAATGGGAGCGGGGGTGCGGGAGACCCAGTACTTC. It yields the protein CADQAEQMGAGVRETQYF.

The chain uses TRBV15 and TRBJ1-5; D not certain. The germline gives CDR1 LNHNV, CDR2 YYDKDF (reference sequence). The V and J ends lost 8 bases and 5 bases respectively, with 16 bases between them. The CDR3 runs 14 residues. The CDR3 DNA reads TGTGCCACCTCTTTACGGGTTGTGGATCAGCCCCAGCATTTT. Protein sequence: CATSLRVVDQPQHF.

The chain recombines TRBV5-6 with TRBJ2-2; 9 nucleotides line up with TRBD2. CDR1 is SGHDT, CDR2 YYEEEE, per germline. The V segment lost 0 bases and the J segment 4 bases; nucleotides outside the gene matches: 7. This CDR3 is 17 amino acids long. The CDR3 reads CASSLAKREVGTGELFF. CDR3 nucleotides: TGTGCCAGCAGCTTGGCCAAGCGGGAGGTTGGCACCGGGGAGCTGTTTTTT.

This chain uses TRBV14 with TRBJ1-2, with D possibly TRBD1 on 6 matching bases. Germline CDR1 and CDR2: SGHDN and FVKESK. The V and J ends lost 4 bases and 1 base respectively, with 13 bases between them. There are 15 residues in the CDR3. The CDR3 sequence is CASSRGTSINYGYTF. For the CDR3, the DNA is TGTGCCAGCAGCCGGGGGACATCGATTAACTATGGCTACACCTTC.

The chain is built from TRBV28 and TRBJ1-1; a possible D gene is TRBD1 (5 bases). Germline V gene data show CDR1 as MDHEN and CDR2 as SYDVKM. With 3 bases removed from V and 6 bases from J, the gap between germline ends came to 11 bases. CDR3 length: 13 residues. CDR3 sequence: CASSFGTGAEAFF. CDR3 DNA sequence: TGTGCCAGCAGTTTTGGTACAGGAGCTGAAGCTTTCTTT.

This chain uses TRBV7-9 with TRBJ2-2; the match to TRBD2 covers 11 bases. The CDR3 length is 15 residues. V was clipped by 5 bases and J by 3 bases; unmatched bases: 2. Germline values: CDR1 SEHNR, CDR2 FQNEAQ (reference sequence). The CDR3, as DNA: TGTGCCAGCAGCACTAGCGGGAGCGACACCGGGGAGCTGTTTTTT. Translating gives CASSTSGSDTGELFF.

The V gene is TRBV6-6, the J gene TRBJ2-7; maybe TRBD1 (5 bases). Germline V gene lookup returns CDR1 MNHNY and CDR2 SVGAGI (reference sequence). Trimming removed 2 bases at V and 2 bases at J, with 16 bases between. This CDR3 comprises 16 residues. CDR3 coding DNA: TGTGCCAGCAGTTACACTGGGGCAGGAATCACCTACGAGCAGTACTTC. As protein: CASSYTGAGITYEQYF.

The chain is built from TRBV7-6 and TRBJ2-2; the D is unclear. Looked up from germline, CDR1 is SGHVS and CDR2 is FNYEAQ. The CDR3 consists of 15 residues. V lost 1 base and J lost 1, with 7 bases in between. The CDR3 is CASSLEHLNTGELFF. CDR3 bases: TGTGCCAGCAGCTTAGAACACCTGAACACCGGGGAGCTGTTTTTT.

The J gene is TRBJ2-1, the V gene TRBV5-4; 7 bases line up with TRBD1. CDR1 is SGHNT, CDR2 YYREEE, per germline (reference sequence). The J segment lost 14 bases and the V segment lost 3 bases, leaving 8 bases of the junction unmatched. The CDR3 has 12 residues. CDR3: CASSWAGTDKFF. In DNA form, the CDR3 reads TGTGCCAGCAGCTGGGCCGGGACAGATAAGTTCTTC.

CDR3 in DNA: TGTGCCAGCAGCCAACGGGGAATCGGTCTGAACACTGAAGCTTTCTTT. Protein sequence: CASSQRGIGLNTEAFF. V is TRBV7-9 and J is TRBJ1-1; D is undetermined. CDR3 length equals 16 residues. Germline assignment: CDR1 SEHNR and CDR2 FQNEAQ (reference sequence). Between the trimmed V and J ends, which lost 5 bases and 0 bases, there was a span of 16 bases. Full variable domain (remainder filled in from reference TRBV7-9 and TRBJ1-1): DTGVSQNPRHKITKRGQNVTFRCDPISEHNRLYWYRQTLGQGPEFLTYFQNEAQLEKSRLLSDRFSAERPKGSFSTLEIQRTEQGDSAMYLCASSQRGIGLNTEAFFGQGTRLTVV.

CDR3 sequence (DNA): TGTGCCAGCTCACCGAGGCGGGACAGGGTAGTCGAGCAGTACTTC. The encoded protein is CASSPRRDRVVEQYF. The rearrangement joins TRBV18 to TRBJ2-7, with 9 bases fitting TRBD1. Germline CDR1 KGHSH, CDR2 LQKENI. This CDR3 comprises 15 residues. V trimming: 3 bases; J trimming: 6 bases; junction bases outside the gene matches: 9.

This rearrangement joins TRBV7-9 to TRBJ2-1, with D perhaps matching TRBD2 (6 bases). In germline, CDR1 is SEHNR, CDR2 FQNEAQ (reference sequence). V was shortened by 0 bases and J by 4 bases, with 13 bases between the two germline ends. The CDR3 runs to 16 residues. The CDR3, as DNA: TGTGCCAGCAGCTTAGCCGCGGGACCTAAATACAATGAGCAGTTCTTC. Translating it yields CASSLAAGPKYNEQFF. Variable domain in full (rest from reference TRBV7-9 and TRBJ2-1): DTGVSQNPRHKITKRGQNVTFRCDPISEHNRLYWYRQTLGQGPEFLTYFQNEAQLEKSRLLSDRFSAERPKGSFSTLEIQRTEQGDSAMYLCASSLAAGPKYNEQFFGPGTRLTVL.

The chain combines TRBV15 with TRBJ2-2; D is perhaps TRBD1 (5 bases). Trimming shortened V by 2 bases and J by 3 bases, and 10 bases separated the two germline ends. The CDR3 has 15 amino acids. Germline loops: CDR1 LNHNV, CDR2 YYDKDF (reference sequence). Written as DNA, the CDR3 is TGTGCCACCAGCAGATCTGACAGAGACACCGGGGAGCTGTTTTTT. Translated, it gives CATSRSDRDTGELFF.

V is TRBV9 and J is TRBJ2-7; 8 bases agree with TRBD1. The length of the CDR3 is 12 residues. V trimming: 3 bases; J trimming: 7 bases; junction bases outside the gene matches: 3. Germline CDR1 is SGDLS and CDR2 is YYNGEE. The CDR3 protein is CASSATGGEQYF. CDR3 coding DNA: TGTGCCAGCAGCGCCACAGGGGGGGAGCAGTACTTC.

The chain uses TRBV7-9 and TRBJ1-1, with 7 bases lining up with TRBD1. After removal of 6 bases from V and 3 bases from J, the junction contained 4 bases not matched to a gene. The CDR3 contains 13 residues. The germline V gene encodes CDR1 SEHNR and CDR2 FQNEAQ (reference sequence). This CDR3 is CASRRQGDTEAFF. The CDR3 DNA sequence: TGTGCCAGCAGGAGACAGGGAGACACTGAAGCTTTCTTT.

The chain recombines TRBV18 with TRBJ2-1; 7 bases are a match to TRBD1. The CDR3 is made up of 14 amino acids. Trimming at V came to 2 bases and at J to 6 bases, leaving 4 bases not matched to a gene. Germline V CDR1 and CDR2: KGHSH, LQKENI. The CDR3 DNA is TGTGCCAGCTCACCAGGGACAGAAAGCAATGAGCAGTTCTTC. This encodes CASSPGTESNEQFF.

The chain has TRBV5-5 and TRBJ1-4, with 8 nucleotides matching TRBD1. Germline V gene lookup returns CDR1 SGHKS and CDR2 YYEKEE (reference sequence). The CDR3 contains 19 residues. V lost 1 base to trimming and J lost 10 bases; unmatched junction nucleotides: 21. In DNA form, the CDR3 reads TGTGCCAGCAGCTTGCTGTTAAGGGACAGGCTAACCCCGGTTGGAAAACTGTTTTTT. This sequence encodes CASSLLLRDRLTPVGKLFF.

The rearrangement joins TRBV9 to TRBJ1-5, with D uncertain. This CDR3 contains 15 residues. Germline CDR1 reads SGDLS; CDR2 reads YYNGEE. The germline V and J ends were trimmed by 3 bases and 0 bases, with 10 bases remaining between them. CDR3 DNA sequence: TGTGCCAGCAGCGGGACGGGGTATAGCAATCAGCCCCAGCATTTT. As protein: CASSGTGYSNQPQHF.

This clone showed up just once. This CDR3 reads CASSPPSNRARGTGGYTF. The CDR3 DNA is TGTGCCAGCTCACCACCGTCAAATCGGGCCAGGGGGACGGGTGGCTACACCTTC. The chain combines TRBV18 with TRBJ1-2; 7 bases are shared with TRBD1. The germline CDR1 and CDR2 sequences are KGHSH and LQKENI. V shed 0 bases and J 7 bases; nucleotides not matched to a gene: 17. The CDR3 has 18 amino acids.

This chain connects TRBV5-6 to TRBJ1-1; 8 nucleotides agree with TRBD1. This CDR3 contains 15 residues. The V gene end was trimmed by 3 bases and the J gene end by 4 bases; junction bases not matched to a gene: 8. The germline gives CDR1 SGHDT, CDR2 YYEEEE. The CDR3 is CASSWAGGWGTEAFF. As DNA, the CDR3 is TGTGCCAGCAGCTGGGCAGGGGGCTGGGGCACTGAAGCTTTCTTT.

The gene calls are TRBV7-2 and TRBJ2-5; the match to TRBD1 covers 9 bases. The CDR3 is 15 residues long. Germline V gene sequence: CDR1 SGHTA, CDR2 FQGNSA. V shed 1 base, J shed 9 bases, and the junction held 9 bases outside the gene matches. The CDR3 spells CASSLEGTGFWAQYF. The CDR3, as DNA: TGTGCCAGCAGCTTAGAAGGGACAGGGTTTTGGGCCCAGTACTTC.

The chain joins TRBV7-9 to TRBJ2-2; D is possibly TRBD1 (6 bases). The CDR3 totals 16 residues. Germline-derived CDR1 and CDR2 are SEHNR and FQNEAQ (reference sequence). V lost 11 bases and J 2 bases, leaving 21 bases between the germline ends. The CDR3, as DNA: TGTGCCGGGCCGAAGAATCCGGGACACAACACCGGGGAGCTGTTTTTT. It specifies CAGPKNPGHNTGELFF.

The chain is built from TRBV18 and TRBJ1-2, with D maybe TRBD1 (6 bases). The germline V and J ends were trimmed by 2 bases and 5 bases, with 33 bases remaining between them. This CDR3 spans 21 amino acids. Germline V gene sequence: CDR1 KGHSH, CDR2 LQKENI. The CDR3 region has the DNA TGTGCCAGCTCACCAAATGGGTACAACCAACCGACCGGGACACCCGTATATGGCTACACCTTC. This codes for CASSPNGYNQPTGTPVYGYTF.